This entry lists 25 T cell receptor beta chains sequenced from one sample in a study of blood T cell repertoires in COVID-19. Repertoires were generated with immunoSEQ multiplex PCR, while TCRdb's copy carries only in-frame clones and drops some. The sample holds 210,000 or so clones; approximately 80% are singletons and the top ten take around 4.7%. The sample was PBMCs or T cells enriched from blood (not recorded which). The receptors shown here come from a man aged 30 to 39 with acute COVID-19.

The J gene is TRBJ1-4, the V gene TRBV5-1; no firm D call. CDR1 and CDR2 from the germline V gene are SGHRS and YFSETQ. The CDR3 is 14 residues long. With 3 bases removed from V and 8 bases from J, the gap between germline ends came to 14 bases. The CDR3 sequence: CASSSGEPEEKLFF. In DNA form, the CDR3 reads TGCGCCAGCAGCTCCGGGGAGCCTGAGGAAAAACTGTTTTTT.

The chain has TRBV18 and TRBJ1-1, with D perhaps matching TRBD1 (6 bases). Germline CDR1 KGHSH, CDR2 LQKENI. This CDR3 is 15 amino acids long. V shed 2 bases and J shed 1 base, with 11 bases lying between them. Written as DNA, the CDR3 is TGTGCCAGCTCACCAGTCCAACAGGGGAACACTGAAGCTTTCTTT. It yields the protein CASSPVQQGNTEAFF. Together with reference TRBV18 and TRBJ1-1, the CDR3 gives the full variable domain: NAGVMQNPRHLVRRRGQEARLRCSPMKGHSHVYWYRQLPEEGLKFMVYLQKENIIDESGMPKERFSAEFPKEGPSILRIQQVVRGDSAAYFCASSPVQQGNTEAFFGQGTRLTVV.

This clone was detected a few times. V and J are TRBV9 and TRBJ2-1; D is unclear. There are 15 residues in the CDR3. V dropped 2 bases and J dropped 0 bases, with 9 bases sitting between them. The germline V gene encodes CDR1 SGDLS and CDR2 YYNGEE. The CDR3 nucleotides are TGTGCCAGCAGCGTCCAGGCGAGCTCCTACAATGAGCAGTTCTTC. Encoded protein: CASSVQASSYNEQFF.

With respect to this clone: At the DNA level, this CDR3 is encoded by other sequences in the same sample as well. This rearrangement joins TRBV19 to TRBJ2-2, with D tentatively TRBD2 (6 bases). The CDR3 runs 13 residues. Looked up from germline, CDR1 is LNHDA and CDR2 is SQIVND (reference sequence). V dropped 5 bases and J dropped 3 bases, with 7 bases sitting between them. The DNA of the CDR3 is TGTGCCAGTAGTGGGGACTACACCGGGGAGCTGTTTTTT. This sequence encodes CASSGDYTGELFF.

The CDR3 DNA sequence: TGTGCCAGCAGCTCCCAACAGGGTAGTTCACCCCTCCACTTT. Translating gives CASSSQQGSSPLHF. V is TRBV7-9 and J is TRBJ1-6, with D perhaps matching TRBD1 (6 bases). The CDR3 runs 14 residues. V was cut by 4 bases and J by 9 bases, with 13 bases left in between. Germline loops: CDR1 SEHNR, CDR2 FQNEAQ (reference sequence).

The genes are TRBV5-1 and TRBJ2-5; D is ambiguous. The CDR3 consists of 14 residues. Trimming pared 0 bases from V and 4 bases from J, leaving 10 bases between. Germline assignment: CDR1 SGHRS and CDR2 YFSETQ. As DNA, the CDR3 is TGCGCCAGCAGCTTGGAGCCAACCGGAGAGACCCAGTACTTC. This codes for CASSLEPTGETQYF.

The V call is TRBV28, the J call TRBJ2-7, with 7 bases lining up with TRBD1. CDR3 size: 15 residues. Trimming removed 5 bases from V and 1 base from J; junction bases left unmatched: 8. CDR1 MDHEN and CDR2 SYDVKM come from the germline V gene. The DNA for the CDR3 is TGTGCCAGCAGTCGAACAGGGGTACAATCCTACGAGCAGTACTTC. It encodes CASSRTGVQSYEQYF.

CDR3 sequence reads: CASSFSGTEGEKLFF. Here the CDR3 DNA reads TGCGCCAGCAGCTTCTCCGGGACAGAGGGTGAAAAACTGTTTTTT. The chain employs TRBV5-1 and TRBJ1-4; 7 bases fit TRBD1. After removal of 2 bases from V and 7 bases from J, the junction contained 8 bases not matched to a gene. This CDR3 spans 15 amino acids. Germline V gene lookup returns CDR1 SGHRS and CDR2 YFSETQ.

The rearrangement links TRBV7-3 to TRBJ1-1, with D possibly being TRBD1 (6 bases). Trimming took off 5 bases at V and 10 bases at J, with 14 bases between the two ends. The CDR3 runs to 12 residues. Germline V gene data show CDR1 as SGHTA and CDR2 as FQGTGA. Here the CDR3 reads CASSDYTGRAFF. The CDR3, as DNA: TGTGCCAGCAGCGATTATACAGGGAGAGCTTTCTTT.

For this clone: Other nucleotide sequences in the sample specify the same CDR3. The DNA of the CDR3 is TGTGCCAGCAGTCCATCAAGGGGTCCCTACGAGCAGTACTTC. Encoded protein: CASSPSRGPYEQYF. The chain joins TRBV27 to TRBJ2-7, with a tentative D call TRBD1 (5 bases). Between the trimmed V and J ends, which lost 5 bases and 2 bases, there was a span of 13 bases. CDR1 is MNHEY and CDR2 is SMNVEV in the germline V gene (reference sequence). The CDR3 covers 14 residues.

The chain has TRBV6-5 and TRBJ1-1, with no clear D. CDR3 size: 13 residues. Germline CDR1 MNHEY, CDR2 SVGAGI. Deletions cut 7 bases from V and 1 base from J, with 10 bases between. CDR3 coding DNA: TGTGCCAGCATTCATGACAAGAACACTGAAGCTTTCTTT. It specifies CASIHDKNTEAFF.

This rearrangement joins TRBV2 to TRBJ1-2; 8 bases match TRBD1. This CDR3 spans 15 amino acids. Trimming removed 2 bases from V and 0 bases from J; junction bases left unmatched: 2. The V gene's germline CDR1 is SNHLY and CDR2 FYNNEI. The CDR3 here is CASSEQGQANYGYTF. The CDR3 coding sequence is TGTGCCAGCAGTGAACAGGGACAGGCTAACTATGGCTACACCTTC.

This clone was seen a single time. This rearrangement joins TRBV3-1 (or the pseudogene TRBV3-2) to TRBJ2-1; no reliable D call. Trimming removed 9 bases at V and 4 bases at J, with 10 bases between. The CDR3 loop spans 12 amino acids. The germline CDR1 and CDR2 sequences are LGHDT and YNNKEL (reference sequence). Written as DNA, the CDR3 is TGTGCCAGTTCATCCAGGTACAATGAGCAGTTCTTC. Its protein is CASSSRYNEQFF.

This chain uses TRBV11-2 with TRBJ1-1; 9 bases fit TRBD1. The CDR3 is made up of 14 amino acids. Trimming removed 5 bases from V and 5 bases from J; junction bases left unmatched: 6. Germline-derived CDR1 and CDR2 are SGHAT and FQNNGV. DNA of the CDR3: TGTGCCAGCAGCGCCCGACAGGGGGTAACTGAAGCTTTCTTT. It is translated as CASSARQGVTEAFF.

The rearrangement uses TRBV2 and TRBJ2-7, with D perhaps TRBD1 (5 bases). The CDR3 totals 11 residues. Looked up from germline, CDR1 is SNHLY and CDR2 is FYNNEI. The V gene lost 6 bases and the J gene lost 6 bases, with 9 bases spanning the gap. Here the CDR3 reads CASRQGLEQYF. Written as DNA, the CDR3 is TGTGCCAGCAGGCAGGGTCTCGAGCAGTACTTC.

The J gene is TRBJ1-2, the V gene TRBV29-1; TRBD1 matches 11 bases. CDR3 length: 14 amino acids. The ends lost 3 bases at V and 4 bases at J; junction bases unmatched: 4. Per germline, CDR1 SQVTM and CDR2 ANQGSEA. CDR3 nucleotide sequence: TGCAGCGTTGATCCCGGACAGGGGGCCTATGGCTACACCTTC. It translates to CSVDPGQGAYGYTF.

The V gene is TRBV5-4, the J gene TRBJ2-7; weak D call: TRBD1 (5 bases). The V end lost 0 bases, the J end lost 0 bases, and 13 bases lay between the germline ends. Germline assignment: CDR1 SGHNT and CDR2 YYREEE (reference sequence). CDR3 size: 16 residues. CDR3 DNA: TGTGCCAGCAGCTTGGGGTTGGGTCAGGGCTCCTACGAGCAGTACTTC. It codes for CASSLGLGQGSYEQYF. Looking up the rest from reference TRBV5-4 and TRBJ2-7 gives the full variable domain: ETGVTQSPTHLIKTRGQQVTLRCSSQSGHNTVSWYQQALGQGPQFIFQYYREEENGRGNFPPRFSGLQFPNYSSELNVNALELDDSALYLCASSLGLGQGSYEQYFGPGTRLTVT.

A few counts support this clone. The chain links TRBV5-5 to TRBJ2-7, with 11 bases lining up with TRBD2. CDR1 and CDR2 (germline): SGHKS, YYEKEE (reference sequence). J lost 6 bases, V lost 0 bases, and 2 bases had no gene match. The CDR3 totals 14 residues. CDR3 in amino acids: CASSLASGGSEQYF. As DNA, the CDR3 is TGTGCCAGCAGCTTGGCTAGCGGGGGGTCCGAGCAGTACTTC.

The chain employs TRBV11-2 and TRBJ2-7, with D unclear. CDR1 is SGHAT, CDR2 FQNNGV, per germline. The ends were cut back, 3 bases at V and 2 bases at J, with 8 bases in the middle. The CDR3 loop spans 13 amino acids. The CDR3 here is CASSFAQAYEQYF. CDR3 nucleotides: TGTGCCAGCAGCTTCGCTCAGGCCTACGAGCAGTACTTC.

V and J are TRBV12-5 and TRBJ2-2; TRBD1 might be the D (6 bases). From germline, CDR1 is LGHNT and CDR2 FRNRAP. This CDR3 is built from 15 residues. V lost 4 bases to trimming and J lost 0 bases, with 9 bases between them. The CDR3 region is CASGWGTTNTGELFF. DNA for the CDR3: TGTGCTAGTGGTTGGGGGACAACGAACACCGGGGAGCTGTTTTTT.

The CDR3 DNA follows: TGTGCCAGCAAGCGGAGAGACCCCTACGAGCAGTACTTC. It is translated as CASKRRDPYEQYF. The gene calls are TRBV27 and TRBJ2-7, with D perhaps TRBD2 (5 bases). Trimming left V 7 bases short and J 2 bases short, with 12 bases between. The CDR3 extends over 13 amino acids. CDR1 and CDR2 from the germline V gene are MNHEY and SMNVEV (reference sequence).

CDR3 region: CASSPQSRGEQYF. The CDR3 DNA is TGTGCCAGTTCACCGCAGAGCAGGGGCGAGCAGTACTTC. V usage is TRBV19 and J usage is TRBJ2-7, with D maybe TRBD1 (6 bases). CDR3 length: 13 amino acids. Trimming took 8 bases from V and 6 from J, leaving 17 bases between them. Germline assignment: CDR1 LNHDA and CDR2 SQIVND (reference sequence).

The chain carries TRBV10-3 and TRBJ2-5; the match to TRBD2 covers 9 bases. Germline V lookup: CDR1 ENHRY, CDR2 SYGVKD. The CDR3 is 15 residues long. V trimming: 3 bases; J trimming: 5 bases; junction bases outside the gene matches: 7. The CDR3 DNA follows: TGTGCCATCAGTGACGCAGCGGGGGGCGGGGAGACCCAGTACTTC. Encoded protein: CAISDAAGGGETQYF.

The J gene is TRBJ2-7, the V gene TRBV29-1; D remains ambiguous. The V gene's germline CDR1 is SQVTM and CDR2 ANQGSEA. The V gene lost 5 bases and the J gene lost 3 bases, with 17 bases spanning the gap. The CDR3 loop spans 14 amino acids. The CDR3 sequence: CSVRSSHSHYEQYF. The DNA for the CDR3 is TGCAGCGTTCGTTCGTCCCACAGTCACTACGAGCAGTACTTC.

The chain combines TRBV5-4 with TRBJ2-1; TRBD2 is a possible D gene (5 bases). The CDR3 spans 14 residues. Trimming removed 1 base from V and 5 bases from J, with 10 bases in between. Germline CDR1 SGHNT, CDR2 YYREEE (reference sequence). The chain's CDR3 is CASSLSRGDNEQFF. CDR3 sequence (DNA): TGTGCCAGCAGCTTGAGCCGGGGTGACAATGAGCAGTTCTTC.